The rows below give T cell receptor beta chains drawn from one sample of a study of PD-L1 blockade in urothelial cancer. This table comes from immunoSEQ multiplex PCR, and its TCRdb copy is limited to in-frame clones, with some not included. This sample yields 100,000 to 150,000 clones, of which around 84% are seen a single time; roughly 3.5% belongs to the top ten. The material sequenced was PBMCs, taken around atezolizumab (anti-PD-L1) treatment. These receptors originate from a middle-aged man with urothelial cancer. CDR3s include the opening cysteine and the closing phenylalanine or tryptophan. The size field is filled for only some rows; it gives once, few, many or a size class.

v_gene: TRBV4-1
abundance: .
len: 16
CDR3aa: CASSPAVQLFTDEQYF

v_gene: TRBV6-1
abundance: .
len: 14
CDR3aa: CASSEQPGTDTQYF

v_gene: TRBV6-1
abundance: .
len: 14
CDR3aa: CASRRTGGDGELFF

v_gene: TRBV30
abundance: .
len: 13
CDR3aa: CAWSPGGYQPQHF

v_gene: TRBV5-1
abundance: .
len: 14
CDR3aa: CASSLEGGRDEQFF

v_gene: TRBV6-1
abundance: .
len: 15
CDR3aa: CASSETDRSYNEQFF

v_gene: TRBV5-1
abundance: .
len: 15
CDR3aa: CASSLGGAQGTEAFF

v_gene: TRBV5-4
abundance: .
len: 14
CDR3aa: CASKLAGGRNEQFF

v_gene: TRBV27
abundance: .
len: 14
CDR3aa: CASSPTGSNYGYTF

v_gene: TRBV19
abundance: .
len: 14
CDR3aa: CASSIWGLTGELFF

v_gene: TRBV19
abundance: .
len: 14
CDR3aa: CASGGRVYTGELFF

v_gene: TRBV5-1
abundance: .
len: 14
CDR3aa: CASSLALTKETQYF

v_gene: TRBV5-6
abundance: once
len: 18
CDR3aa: CASSLGTSGSSGANVLTF

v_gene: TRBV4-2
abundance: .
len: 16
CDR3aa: CASSRDVAGSTDTQYF

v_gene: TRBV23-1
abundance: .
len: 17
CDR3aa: CASSQSYKTGMNTEAFF

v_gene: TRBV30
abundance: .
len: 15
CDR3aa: CAWSRGGGVPGELFF

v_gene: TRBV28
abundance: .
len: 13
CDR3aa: CASIQGGRTEAFF

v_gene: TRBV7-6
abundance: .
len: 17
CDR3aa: CASSDRVVTAGTDTQYF

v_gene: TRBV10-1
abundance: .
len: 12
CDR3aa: CASSGSGMSQHF

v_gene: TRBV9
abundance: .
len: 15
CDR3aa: CASSGGGGSYNEQFF

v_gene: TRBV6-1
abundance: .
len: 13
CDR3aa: CAISLQGNQPQHF

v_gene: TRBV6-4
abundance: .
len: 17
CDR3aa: CASNTTSGRASTYEQYF

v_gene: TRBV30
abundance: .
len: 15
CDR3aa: CAWDRTGSPYNEQFF

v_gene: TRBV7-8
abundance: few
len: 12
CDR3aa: CASSQGADGYTF

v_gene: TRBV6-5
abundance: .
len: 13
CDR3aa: CASSPRGDSPLHF

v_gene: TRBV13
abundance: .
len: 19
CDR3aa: CASSSSTSGRGSLVGEQFF

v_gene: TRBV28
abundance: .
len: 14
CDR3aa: CASSSQGQGGEQYF

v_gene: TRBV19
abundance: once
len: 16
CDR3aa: CASSASLGQGNQPQHF

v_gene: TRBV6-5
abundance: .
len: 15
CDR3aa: CASRRDRGSVNEQFF

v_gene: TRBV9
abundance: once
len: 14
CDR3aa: CASSVGGQANEQYF

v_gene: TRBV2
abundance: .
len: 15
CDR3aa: CASIIGTGVGTEAFF

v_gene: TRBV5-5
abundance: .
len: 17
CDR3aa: CASSRNSGQPNTGELFF

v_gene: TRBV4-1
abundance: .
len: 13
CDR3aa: CASSQSQDYEQYF

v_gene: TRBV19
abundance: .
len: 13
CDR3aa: CASSRGENYGYTF

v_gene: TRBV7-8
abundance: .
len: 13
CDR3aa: CASSLVGARPAFF

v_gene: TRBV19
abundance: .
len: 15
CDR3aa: CASSIGTGGYETQYF

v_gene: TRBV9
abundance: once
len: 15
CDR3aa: CASSGQGSYNSPLHF

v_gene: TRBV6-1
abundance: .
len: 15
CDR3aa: CASSRTGGRDNIQYF

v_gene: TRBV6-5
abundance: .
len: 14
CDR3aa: CASSYSRSGNTIYF

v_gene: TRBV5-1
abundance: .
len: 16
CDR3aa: CASSLASSGGYNEQFF

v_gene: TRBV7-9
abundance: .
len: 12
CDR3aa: CASSLPPSGGYF

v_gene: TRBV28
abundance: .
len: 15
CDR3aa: CASSATLGTYYGYTF

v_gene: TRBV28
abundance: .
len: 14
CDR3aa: CASSLAAGVREQFF

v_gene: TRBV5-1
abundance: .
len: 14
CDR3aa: CASSKDRPNYGYTF